These T cell receptor beta chains were read from a single sample in a study of cytomegalovirus exposure and HLA in healthy donors. Sequenced by immunoSEQ multiplex PCR; TCRdb stores in-frame clones only, minus some. The sample lists 150,000 to 200,000 clones; over 65% were seen once. Sequenced input: PBMCs. The receptors here all came from a young man in good health and CMV-seropositive. Each CDR3 is given with its conserved first and last residue. The D gene is left open where the match is weak. Size is omitted from some rows. Given values are once, few, many or a class for expanded clones.

V gene	J gene	D gene	clone size	CDR3 protein	CDR3 DNA
TRBV6-6	TRBJ2-7	NA	NA	CASSPRTVAAEQYF	TGTGCCAGCAGCCCCCGGACCGTAGCGGCCGAGCAGTACTTC
TRBV7-7	TRBJ2-2	TRBD2	NA	CASSPRTSGTGELFF	TGTGCCAGCAGTCCGCGGACTAGCGGAACCGGGGAGCTGTTTTTT
TRBV19	TRBJ2-5	TRBD2	NA	CASSTSGTSGSETQYF	TGTGCCAGTAGTACCTCCGGGACTAGCGGGAGTGAGACCCAGTACTTC
TRBV18	TRBJ1-2	TRBD1	NA	CASSPWTGRDDYGYTF	TGTGCCAGCTCACCCTGGACAGGTCGGGACGATTATGGCTACACCTTC
TRBV20-1	TRBJ2-5	NA	NA	CSASGQETQYF	TGCAGTGCTAGCGGGCAAGAGACCCAGTACTTC
TRBV6-5	TRBJ2-3	TRBD1	NA	CASSSGTGSTDTQYF	TGTGCCAGCAGTTCCGGGACAGGGAGCACAGATACGCAGTATTTT
TRBV6-5	TRBJ2-7	TRBD1	NA	CASNPVQGAQYF	TGTGCCAGCAACCCCGTCCAGGGGGCCCAGTACTTC
TRBV7-2	TRBJ1-1	TRBD1	NA	CASSSSLLRGRAFF	TGTGCCAGCAGCTCCTCCCTCTTAAGGGGGCGGGCTTTCTTT
TRBV18	TRBJ1-1	NA	NA	CASSPSGSPPNTEAFF	TGTGCCAGCTCACCATCAGGGTCCCCACCTAACACTGAAGCTTTCTTT
TRBV7-9	TRBJ2-1	NA	once	CASSLQDPNEQFF	TGTGCCAGCAGTCTACAGGACCCCAATGAGCAGTTCTTC
TRBV2	TRBJ2-7	NA	few	CAYSGRYEQYF	TGTGCCTACAGCGGGCGATACGAGCAGTACTTC
TRBV7-3	TRBJ2-2	NA	NA	CASSQLAGNTGELFF	TGTGCCAGCAGCCAACTGGCGGGAAACACCGGGGAGCTGTTTTTT
TRBV6-5	TRBJ1-1	TRBD1	once	CASRYRGGTEAFF	TGTGCCAGCAGATACAGGGGCGGTACTGAAGCTTTCTTT
TRBV9	TRBJ1-1	NA	NA	CASSPRAPPLNTEAFF	TGTGCCAGCAGCCCGCGGGCGCCCCCCCTGAACACTGAAGCTTTCTTT
TRBV7-2	TRBJ2-7	TRBD2	NA	CASSPHGLAGGGEQYF	TGTGCCAGCAGCCCTCACGGGTTAGCGGGAGGCGGCGAGCAGTACTTC
TRBV27	TRBJ2-5	NA	NA	CASSEAASPKETQYF	TGTGCCAGCAGTGAAGCGGCTTCGCCGAAAGAGACCCAGTACTTC
TRBV5-1	TRBJ2-7	TRBD2	NA	CASSLPGLAYEQYF	TGCGCCAGCAGCTTACCGGGACTAGCGTACGAGCAGTACTTC
TRBV7-3	TRBJ1-1	TRBD1	once	CASSHRRPQGAVDTEAFF	TGTGCCAGCAGCCACCGAAGACCACAGGGGGCTGTGGACACTGAAGCTTTCTTT
TRBV2	TRBJ2-7	TRBD1	NA	CASREGTGGSYEQYF	TGTGCCAGCAGGGAGGGGACAGGGGGAAGCTACGAGCAGTACTTC
TRBV21-1	TRBJ2-2	NA	few	CARIEGTSGSTGELFF	TGTGCCAGAATCGAGGGGACTAGCGGTTCCACCGGGGAGCTGTTTTTT
TRBV27	TRBJ2-1	TRBD2	NA	CASIISGGSYNEQFF	TGTGCCAGCATTATTAGCGGGGGATCCTACAATGAGCAGTTCTTC
TRBV28	TRBJ2-7	TRBD2	NA	CASSAGLVSGEQYF	TGTGCCAGCAGCGCCGGACTAGTAAGTGGAGAGCAGTACTTC
TRBV5-1	TRBJ1-1	NA	NA	CASSLEMPLQAEAFF	TGCGCCAGCAGCTTGGAGATGCCCCTCCAGGCTGAAGCTTTCTTT
TRBV27	TRBJ1-1	NA	NA	CASSPRARGNTEAFF	TGTGCCAGCAGTCCTCGGGCCCGGGGGAACACTGAAGCTTTCTTT
TRBV30	TRBJ1-3	NA	NA	CAWTRGASSGNTIYF	TGTGCCTGGACCCGAGGCGCGAGCTCTGGAAACACCATATATTTT
TRBV6-5	TRBJ1-2	NA	NA	CASSYSTEGEYGYTF	TGTGCCAGCAGTTACTCCACTGAGGGGGAGTATGGCTATACCTTC
TRBV19	TRBJ2-7	TRBD1	NA	CASSNPGQGLWGGRGEQYF	TGTGCCAGTAGTAACCCGGGACAGGGGCTTTGGGGAGGTCGTGGAGAGCAGTACTTC
TRBV28	TRBJ1-1	NA	NA	CASSSGSTEAFF	TGTGCCAGCAGTTCAGGGTCCACTGAAGCTTTCTTT
TRBV19	TRBJ1-2	TRBD1	NA	CASSARDRGHGYGYTF	TGTGCCAGTAGTGCCCGGGACAGGGGGCATGGCTATGGCTACACCTTC
TRBV5-4	TRBJ1-5	NA	once	CASSLSPAGNQPQHF	TGTGCCAGCAGTCTCTCCCCAGCGGGCAATCAGCCCCAGCATTTT
TRBV28	TRBJ2-3	NA	NA	CASSPTSTDTQYF	TGTGCCAGCAGTCCAACTAGCACAGATACGCAGTATTTT
TRBV28	TRBJ2-7	TRBD2	NA	CASSLGLAGVSYEQYF	TGTGCCAGCAGTTTAGGACTAGCGGGAGTGTCCTACGAGCAGTACTTC
TRBV28	TRBJ2-1	NA	many	CASSTHLREHYNEQFF	TGTGCCAGCAGTACCCACCTGCGGGAACACTACAATGAGCAGTTCTTC
TRBV5-5	TRBJ2-7	TRBD1	once	CASRYGQGSNEQYF	TGTGCCAGCAGATACGGACAGGGCAGCAACGAGCAGTACTTC
TRBV2	TRBJ2-7	NA	NA	CASSSVTYEQYF	TGTGCCAGCAGTTCAGTCACCTACGAGCAGTACTTC
TRBV9	TRBJ2-2	NA	NA	CASSPGAGELFF	TGTGCCAGCAGCCCCGGGGCCGGGGAGCTGTTTTTT
TRBV6-5	TRBJ1-3	NA	NA	CASGPRQNIYF	TGTGCCAGCGGGCCCCGCCAGAACATATATTTT
TRBV5-6	TRBJ2-1	TRBD1	NA	CASSLDRGMRNEQFF	TGTGCCAGCAGCTTGGACAGGGGAATGAGAAATGAGCAGTTCTTC
TRBV9	TRBJ1-2	NA	few	CASRGARNGYTF	TGTGCCAGCAGGGGGGCGAGGAATGGCTACACCTTC
TRBV7-8	TRBJ2-1	NA	NA	CASSLVQGREQFF	TGTGCCAGCAGCTTAGTACAGGGCAGGGAGCAGTTCTTC
TRBV7-8	TRBJ2-7	TRBD2	NA	CASSSKPTGGQTYEQYF	TGTGCCAGCAGCTCCAAACCGACGGGAGGACAAACCTACGAGCAGTACTTC
TRBV7-9	TRBJ2-2	NA	NA	CASSLGSTEQNTGELFF	TGTGCCAGCAGCTTAGGGTCCACGGAGCAAAACACCGGGGAGCTGTTTTTT
TRBV30	TRBJ2-2	TRBD1	NA	CAWKGVQGVTGELFF	TGTGCCTGGAAAGGAGTACAGGGGGTCACCGGGGAGCTGTTTTTT
TRBV9	TRBJ1-5	NA	NA	CASTPPGPNQPQHF	TGTGCCAGCACCCCCCCAGGGCCGAATCAGCCCCAGCATTTT